The present TCR beta chain was sequenced within a study of T cells in Graves' hyperthyroidism and ophthalmopathy. After removal of 3 bases from V and 5 bases from J, the junction contained 5 bases not matched to a gene. The CDR3 has 14 amino acids. In germline, CDR1 is LNHDA, CDR2 SQIVND (reference sequence). The investigators amplified TCR beta CDR3 regions from RNA transcripts. HTBI primers were the set used in a first-round RT-PCR of the TCR CDR3. Each CDR3 protein is one row after TCRdb ran MiXCR on the multiplex PCR reads. Among a few hundred thousand distinct CDR3 sequences listed, about a fifth were seen once. This clonotype was observed many times. Diagnoses were made from clinical symptoms, serum measures (thyroxine and TRAb), thyroid ultrasound and orbital computed tomography.

This chain joins TRBV19 and TRBJ2-5, with 8 bases lining up with TRBD2. The sample was blood. This receptor was identified in a man aged 18 to 35 with Graves' hyperthyroidism. DNA of the CDR3: TGTGCCAGTAGTATCACTAGCGGCGCCGAGACCCAGTACTTC. It translates to CASSITSGAETQYF.